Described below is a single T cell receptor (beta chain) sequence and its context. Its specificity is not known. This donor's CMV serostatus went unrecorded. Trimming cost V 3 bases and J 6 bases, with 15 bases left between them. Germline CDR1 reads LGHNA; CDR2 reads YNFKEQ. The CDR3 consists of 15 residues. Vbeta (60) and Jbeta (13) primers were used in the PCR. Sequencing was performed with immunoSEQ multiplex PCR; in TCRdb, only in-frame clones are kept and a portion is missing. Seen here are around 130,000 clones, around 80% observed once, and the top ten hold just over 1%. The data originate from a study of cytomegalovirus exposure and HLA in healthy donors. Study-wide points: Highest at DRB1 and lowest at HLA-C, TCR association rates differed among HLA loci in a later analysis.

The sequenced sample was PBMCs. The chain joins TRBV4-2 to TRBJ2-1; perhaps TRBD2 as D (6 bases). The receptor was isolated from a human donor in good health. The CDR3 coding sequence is TGTGCCAGCAGCCAGAGGCGGGACCGCACCAATGAGCAGTTCTTC. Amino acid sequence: CASSQRRDRTNEQFF.